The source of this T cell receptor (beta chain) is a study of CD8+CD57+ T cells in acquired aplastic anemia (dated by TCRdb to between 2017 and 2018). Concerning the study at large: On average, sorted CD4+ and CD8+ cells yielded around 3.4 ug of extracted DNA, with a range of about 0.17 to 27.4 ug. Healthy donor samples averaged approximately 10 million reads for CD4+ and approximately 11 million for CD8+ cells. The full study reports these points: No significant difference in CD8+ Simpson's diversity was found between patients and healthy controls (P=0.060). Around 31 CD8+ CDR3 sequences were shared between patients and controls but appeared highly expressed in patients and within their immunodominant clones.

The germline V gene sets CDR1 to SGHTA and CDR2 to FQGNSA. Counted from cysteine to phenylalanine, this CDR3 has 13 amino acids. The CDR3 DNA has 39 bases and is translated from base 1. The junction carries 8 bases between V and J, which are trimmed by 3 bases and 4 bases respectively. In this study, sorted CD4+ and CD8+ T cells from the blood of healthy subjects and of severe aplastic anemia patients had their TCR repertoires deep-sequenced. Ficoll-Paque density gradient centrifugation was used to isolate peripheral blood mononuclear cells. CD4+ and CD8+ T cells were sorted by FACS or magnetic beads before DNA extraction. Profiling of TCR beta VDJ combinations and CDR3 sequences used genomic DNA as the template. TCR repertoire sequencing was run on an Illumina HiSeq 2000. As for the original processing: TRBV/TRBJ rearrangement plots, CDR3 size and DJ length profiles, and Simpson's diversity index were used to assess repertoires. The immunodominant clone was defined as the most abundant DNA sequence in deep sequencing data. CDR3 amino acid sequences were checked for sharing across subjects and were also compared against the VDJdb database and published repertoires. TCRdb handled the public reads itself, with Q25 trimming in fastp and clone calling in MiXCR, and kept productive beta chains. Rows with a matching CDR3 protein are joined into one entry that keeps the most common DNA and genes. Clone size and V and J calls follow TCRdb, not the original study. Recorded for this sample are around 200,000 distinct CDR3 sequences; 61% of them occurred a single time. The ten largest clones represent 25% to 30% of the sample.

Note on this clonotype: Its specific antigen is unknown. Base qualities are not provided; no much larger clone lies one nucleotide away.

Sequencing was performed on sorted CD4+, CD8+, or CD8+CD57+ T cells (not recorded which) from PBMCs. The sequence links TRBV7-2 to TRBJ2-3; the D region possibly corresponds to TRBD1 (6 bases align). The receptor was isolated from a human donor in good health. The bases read TGTGCCAGCAGCTTTGGACAGTCAGATACGCAGTATTTT. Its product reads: CASSFGQSDTQYF.